This T cell receptor (beta chain) was found in a study of Ad26.COV2.S vaccination and SARS-CoV-2 variants. As for the study in general: In the study, Ad26.COV2.S was injected intramuscularly once, or twice 56 days apart. Study-wide points: In TCR breadth and depth analyses, total T cell responses may have been underestimated.

Worth noting for this clone: What it binds is unknown.

Treatment noted: about 20 received Ad26.COV2.S at low or high dose, single or two shots; five or six received placebo; per-sample allocation not given. The samples date from day 63 after the first vaccine or placebo injection. The CDR3 spans 15 residues. In germline, CDR1 is ENHRY, CDR2 SYGVKD. After removal of 1 base from V and 4 bases from J, the junction contained 5 bases not matched to a gene. The assay was immunoSEQ multiplex PCR, and TCRdb's table has in-frame clones only and misses some. The data hold roughly 240,000 clones, with over 75% observed a single time. The V gene is TRBV10-3, the J gene TRBJ1-1; 8 bases align to TRBD1. Source: peripheral blood, taken in a trial of Ad26.COV2.S vaccine versus placebo. This TCR came from a person between 18 and 59 years old who received the Ad26.COV2.S COVID-19 vaccine or a placebo. CDR3 in amino acids: CAISELTGVGTEAFF. The CDR3 nucleotides read TGTGCCATCAGTGAGTTGACAGGGGTGGGCACTGAAGCTTTCTTT.